These T cell receptor beta chains were read from a single sample in a study of T cell changes during pregnancy in multiple sclerosis. Sequenced by immunoSEQ multiplex PCR; TCRdb stores in-frame clones only, minus some. The sample includes about 36,000 clones, approximately 92% seen only once; the top ten take 1.2%. The sequencing input was PBMCs (not recorded whether the cells were cultured). The receptors shown here come from a female donor with multiple sclerosis, enrolled in a pregnancy study. CDR3s include the opening cysteine and the closing phenylalanine or tryptophan. D genes are given only for firm matches. Only some rows state a clone size, as once, few, many or a class for expanded clones.

CDR3 DNA | CDR3 protein | clone size | V gene | D gene | J gene | CDR3 length
TGTGCCACCAGCAGAGGTCGGGGCTCGGACACTGAAGCTTTCTTT | CATSRGRGSDTEAFF | - | TRBV15 | - | TRBJ1-1 | 15
TGTGCCAGCAGCAAGGGACAGGGGCGACAGCCCCAGCATTTT | CASSKGQGRQPQHF | - | TRBV5-6 | TRBD1 | TRBJ1-5 | 14
TGTGCCAGCAAGGACAGGGGGTTCTACTCCTACGAGCAGTACTTC | CASKDRGFYSYEQYF | - | TRBV6-1 | TRBD1 | TRBJ2-7 | 15
TGCGCCAGCAGCCAGCCCGGGGTAGCGGGGCCCTTAAACATTCAGTACTTC | CASSQPGVAGPLNIQYF | - | TRBV4-1 | TRBD2 | TRBJ2-4 | 17
TGTGCCAGCAGCGTGTTCGGCAAAGAGAACACTGAAGCTTTCTTT | CASSVFGKENTEAFF | - | TRBV9 | - | TRBJ1-1 | 15
TGTGCCAGCAGTCGGACCCAGGGGTCCGCAGATACGCAGTATTTT | CASSRTQGSADTQYF | - | TRBV7-6 | - | TRBJ2-3 | 15
TGTGCCAGCAGCTTAGACGTGGGCAGCGCCGGAGATACGCAGTATTTT | CASSLDVGSAGDTQYF | - | TRBV7-9 | - | TRBJ2-3 | 16
TGTGCCAGCAGTGAAATCCTTTTCGCCGCAGATACGCAGTATTTT | CASSEILFAADTQYF | - | TRBV6-1 | - | TRBJ2-3 | 15
TGTGCCAGCAGCTTTTGGCTTACGGGGACGACGAACACTGAAGCTTTCTTT | CASSFWLTGTTNTEAFF | - | TRBV21-1 | - | TRBJ1-1 | 17
TGTGCCAGTAGTATAGTTCCTGGGCACACTGAAGCTTTCTTT | CASSIVPGHTEAFF | few | TRBV19 | - | TRBJ1-1 | 14
TGTGCCAGCTCACCGCCCAGAACCTACAATGAGCAGTTCTTC | CASSPPRTYNEQFF | - | TRBV18 | - | TRBJ2-1 | 14
TGTGCCAGCAGCGCGGTGGCAGCGCTACTGGGTTACGAGCAGTACTTC | CASSAVAALLGYEQYF | once | TRBV5-6 | - | TRBJ2-7 | 16
TGTGCCAGCAGCGCCGGATTCAGAGGACTCGAAGCTTTCTTT | CASSAGFRGLEAFF | - | TRBV9 | - | TRBJ1-1 | 14
TGTGCCAGCAGTGGACTAAACATCTTCTACGAGCAGTACTTC | CASSGLNIFYEQYF | - | TRBV6-5 | - | TRBJ2-7 | 14
TGTGCCAGCAGTGACGGGAGGGCCACCGGGGAGCTGTTTTTT | CASSDGRATGELFF | - | TRBV6-4 | TRBD2 | TRBJ2-2 | 14
TGCGCCAGCAGCCAAGTGGGAGGGAGCGGAGAGACCCAGTACTTC | CASSQVGGSGETQYF | - | TRBV4-1 | TRBD2 | TRBJ2-5 | 15
TGTGCCAGCAGCCCCGACTACCTTAGCACAGATACGCAGTATTTT | CASSPDYLSTDTQYF | - | TRBV7-2 | - | TRBJ2-3 | 15
TGTGCCAGCAGCACTAGCGGTAACATACAAGAGACCCAGTACTTC | CASSTSGNIQETQYF | - | TRBV6-6 | TRBD2 | TRBJ2-5 | 15
TGTGCCAGCAGGATTCTCGTGGTAGGAGAATATGGCTACACCTTC | CASRILVVGEYGYTF | once | TRBV6-5 | - | TRBJ1-2 | 15
TGCGCCAGCAGCCCATCGACAGGCTTTGAGGAAGAGCAGTACTTC | CASSPSTGFEEEQYF | - | TRBV4-1 | - | TRBJ2-7 | 15
TGTGCCACCCTGGGGGACCGAACCTACGAGCAGTACTTC | CATLGDRTYEQYF | once | TRBV7-8 | - | TRBJ2-7 | 13
TGTGCCAGCAGTCCGGGACAGGGGGCTTGGCAGCCCCAGCATTTT | CASSPGQGAWQPQHF | - | TRBV6-1 | TRBD1 | TRBJ1-5 | 15
TGTGCCAGCAGTTTTTTATTCGCGGGAGGGCATACAGATACGCAGTATTTT | CASSFLFAGGHTDTQYF | - | TRBV28 | TRBD2 | TRBJ2-3 | 17
TGTGCCAGCAGTCCCCCCCAGACAGGCACCGGGGAGCTGTTTTTT | CASSPPQTGTGELFF | - | TRBV28 | - | TRBJ2-2 | 15
TGTGCCAGCAGTTTAGGGCTAGGGGGCAAAGATACGCAGTATTTT | CASSLGLGGKDTQYF | - | TRBV27 | TRBD1 | TRBJ2-3 | 15
TGTGCCAGCAGGGCCAGGGGGTCCCTGGGCGGGGAGCTGTTTTTT | CASRARGSLGGELFF | - | TRBV7-6 | TRBD1 | TRBJ2-2 | 15
TGTGCCAGCAGTGAAGAACTAGCGGGAGGCAATGAGCAGTTCTTC | CASSEELAGGNEQFF | - | TRBV6-1 | TRBD2 | TRBJ2-1 | 15
TGCGCCAGCAGCCAAGACCGGACTAGCGGATCCTACAATGAGCAGTTCTTC | CASSQDRTSGSYNEQFF | - | TRBV4-1 | TRBD2 | TRBJ2-1 | 17
TGCGCCAGCAGCCAAGAGAAGTCTGAGCAGTTCTTC | CASSQEKSEQFF | - | TRBV4-1 | - | TRBJ2-1 | 12
TGTGCCAGTAGTATTGTCGGCCGGAACACTGAAGCTTTCTTT | CASSIVGRNTEAFF | - | TRBV19 | - | TRBJ1-1 | 14
TGTGCCAGCTCGCGACAGTATAGCAATCAGCCCCAGCATTTT | CASSRQYSNQPQHF | - | TRBV18 | - | TRBJ1-5 | 14
TGTGCCAGCAGTTTATTCCTGGGGGAGGGCTATGGCTACACCTTC | CASSLFLGEGYGYTF | - | TRBV28 | - | TRBJ1-2 | 15
TGTGCCAGCAGCTTAGATTGGCAGAATGAGCAGTTCTTC | CASSLDWQNEQFF | - | TRBV11-2 | - | TRBJ2-1 | 13
TGCGCCAGCAGCTTGGACCGGTACACTGAAGCTTTCTTT | CASSLDRYTEAFF | - | TRBV5-1 | - | TRBJ1-1 | 13
TGTGCCAGTAGTTTCGACAGGGGGCCCTACAATGAGCAGTTCTTC | CASSFDRGPYNEQFF | - | TRBV19 | TRBD1 | TRBJ2-1 | 15
TGTGCCAGCAGCTTAGCCGGGGGTACTCCCTATGGCTACACCTTC | CASSLAGGTPYGYTF | - | TRBV7-2 | - | TRBJ1-2 | 15
TGTGCCAGCTCACCCCGGGACAGGGGAACCTCTGGGGCCAACGTCCTGACTTTC | CASSPRDRGTSGANVLTF | - | TRBV18 | TRBD1 | TRBJ2-6 | 18
TGCGCCAGCAGCCAAGGAATGGGGAAGAACACCGGGGAGCTGTTTTTT | CASSQGMGKNTGELFF | - | TRBV4-3 | - | TRBJ2-2 | 16
TGTGCCAGCGGCGGGACTCAAGGCCACGAGCAGTACTTC | CASGGTQGHEQYF | - | TRBV18 | - | TRBJ2-7 | 13
TGTGCCAGCAGCCAAGATCGCACAGGCTACGAGCAGTACTTC | CASSQDRTGYEQYF | - | TRBV4-2 | - | TRBJ2-7 | 14
TGTGCCAGCAGATGGACAGTTGCCGGGGAGCTGTTTTTT | CASRWTVAGELFF | - | TRBV6-5 | - | TRBJ2-2 | 13
TGTGCCAGCTCACCACTTGGTAGGACAGGGAGCTTCTATGGCTACACCTTC | CASSPLGRTGSFYGYTF | - | TRBV18 | TRBD1 | TRBJ1-2 | 17
TGCGCCAGCAGCCAAGAACCCCCGACGGGAGGGCCTGTTGAGCAGTTCTTC | CASSQEPPTGGPVEQFF | - | TRBV4-3 | TRBD2 | TRBJ2-1 | 17
TGTGCCTGGAGTGTACCATCAAGAAGGACCCAGTACTTC | CAWSVPSRRTQYF | - | TRBV30 | - | TRBJ2-5 | 13
TGCGCCAGCAGTCAAACCCCGGGCCAGGCGTACGAGACCCAGTACTTC | CASSQTPGQAYETQYF | - | TRBV23-1 | - | TRBJ2-5 | 16
TGTGCCATCAGTGAGGGCAATCAGCCCCAGCATTTT | CAISEGNQPQHF | few | TRBV10-3 | - | TRBJ1-5 | 12
TGTGCCAGCAGCGGCCGGGACCGAGCCTACGAGCAGTACTTC | CASSGRDRAYEQYF | - | TRBV5-5 | - | TRBJ2-7 | 14
TGTGCCTGGAGTTGGGGGGGACCCGAAGCTTTCTTT | CAWSWGGPEAFF | - | TRBV30 | - | TRBJ1-1 | 12
TGTGCCAGCAGCTTGGGCGTAGCGGGAGGGGGCGAGCAGTACTTC | CASSLGVAGGGEQYF | - | TRBV5-6 | TRBD2 | TRBJ2-7 | 15
TGCGCCAGCAGCTTGGATCGGAAGGAAGAGACCCAGTACTTC | CASSLDRKEETQYF | - | TRBV5-1 | - | TRBJ2-5 | 14
TGTGCCAGTAGTATAACGGAGAAACAAGAGACCCAGTACTTC | CASSITEKQETQYF | - | TRBV19 | - | TRBJ2-5 | 14
TGTGCCAGCAGTTTCGGACAGCTCTCTGGGGCCAACGTCCTGACTTTC | CASSFGQLSGANVLTF | - | TRBV28 | - | TRBJ2-6 | 16
TGTGCCAGCAGCTTAGTGGGTAGCGAGACCTCCTACGAGCAGTACTTC | CASSLVGSETSYEQYF | - | TRBV7-2 | - | TRBJ2-7 | 16
TGTGCCAGCAGTTCGTTGACAGGGGGGAATCAGCCCCAGCATTTT | CASSSLTGGNQPQHF | - | TRBV6-1 | TRBD1 | TRBJ1-5 | 15
TGTGCCAGCTCACTGAGACAGGCTGATCAGCCCCAGCATTTT | CASSLRQADQPQHF | - | TRBV18 | - | TRBJ1-5 | 14
TGCGCCAGCAGCGTAGACAGGGTTGCTGGAAACACCATATATTTT | CASSVDRVAGNTIYF | once | TRBV5-1 | TRBD1 | TRBJ1-3 | 15
TGTGCCAGCAGCATTAGGCGGGAGCCTATGAACGAGCAGTACTTC | CASSIRREPMNEQYF | - | TRBV11-2 | TRBD2 | TRBJ2-7 | 15
TGTGCCAGCAGCGTCGAAATGGGGAACCACGAGCAGTACTTC | CASSVEMGNHEQYF | - | TRBV6-4 | - | TRBJ2-7 | 14